The 23 T cell receptor beta chains in this list originate from one sample, sequenced in a study of T cell repertoires in Merkel cell carcinoma. Profiled with immunoSEQ multiplex PCR; TCRdb holds only in-frame clones, not every one. The table shows approximately 14,000 clones, with 65% to 85% occurring only once. Material for sequencing was tumor tissue. The receptor source for this set is an adult with Merkel cell carcinoma.

The V and J genes are TRBV23-1 and TRBJ2-1; 7 positions match TRBD2. TRBV23-1 is recorded as an ORF, its role being uncertain. The length of the CDR3 is 15 residues. Unmatched junction bases numbered 7, after V lost 8 bases and J lost 0 bases. The CDR3 DNA reads as TGCGCCAGCCTCCGGGGGGTCAACTCCTACAATGAGCAGTTCTTC. Its translation: CASLRGVNSYNEQFF.

The chain uses TRBV19 and TRBJ2-7; the match to TRBD1 covers 8 bases. The CDR3 is 15 residues long. V lost 5 bases to trimming and J lost 7 bases; unmatched junction nucleotides: 13. Germline V gene data show CDR1 as LNHDA and CDR2 as SQIVND (reference sequence). CDR3 protein: CASSVQPGTGEEQYF. The CDR3 coding sequence is TGTGCCAGTAGTGTCCAGCCCGGGACAGGTGAGGAGCAGTACTTC.

This chain links TRBV13 with TRBJ1-2; D is undetermined. The CDR3 is 14 amino acids. The germline V and J ends were trimmed by 2 bases and 1 base, with 8 bases remaining between them. Germline CDR1 is PRHDT and CDR2 is FYEKMQ (reference sequence). The CDR3 nucleotides read TGTGCCAGCAGCTTAAGCACAGTTAACTATGGCTACACCTTC. This codes for CASSLSTVNYGYTF.

In DNA, the CDR3 is TGTGCCAGCAGAGCCACAGGGACTGGCAATCAGCCCCAGCATTTT. It translates to CASRATGTGNQPQHF. The chain recombines TRBV2 with TRBJ1-5, with a weak D call TRBD1 (6 bases). CDR1 SNHLY and CDR2 FYNNEI come from the germline V gene. V was pared by 6 bases and J by 2 bases, with 14 bases between. This CDR3 has 15 amino acids.

V usage is TRBV4-1 and J usage is TRBJ2-6; D possibly corresponds to TRBD2 (6 bases). This CDR3 is 16 amino acids long. Per the germline V gene, CDR1 is MGHRA and CDR2 is YSYEKL. Trimming pared 0 bases from V and 3 bases from J, leaving 9 bases between. Written as DNA, the CDR3 is TGCGCCAGCAGCCAAGAGAGGACTAATGGGGCCAACGTCCTGACTTTC. Translation: CASSQERTNGANVLTF.

The V and J genes are TRBV6-6 and TRBJ2-7; 10 bases line up with TRBD2. V shed 8 bases and J 4 bases; nucleotides not matched to a gene: 8. There are 14 residues in the CDR3. Germline V gives CDR1 MNHNY, CDR2 SVGAGI (reference sequence). The CDR3 loop reads CASHDLAGVYEQYF. CDR3 bases: TGTGCCAGCCACGACCTAGCGGGAGTATACGAGCAGTACTTC.

The chain recombines TRBV5-6 with TRBJ1-6, with D possibly matching TRBD1 (6 bases). Per the germline V gene, CDR1 is SGHDT and CDR2 is YYEEEE. Trimming took 5 bases from V and 9 from J, leaving 18 bases between them. This CDR3 spans 15 amino acids. CDR3 sequence (DNA): TGTGCCAGCAGGGCAGGGACACGACAAGGTTCACCCCTCCACTTT. Amino acid sequence: CASRAGTRQGSPLHF.

This clone was counted only a few times. This chain connects TRBV27 to TRBJ1-4; a possible D gene is TRBD1 (5 bases). There are 12 residues in the CDR3. The V end lost 4 bases, the J end lost 6 bases, and 6 bases lay between the germline ends. Germline V CDR1 and CDR2: MNHEY, SMNVEV (reference sequence). For the CDR3, the DNA is TGTGCCAGCAGTTCACAGGATGAAAAACTGTTTTTT. It is translated as CASSSQDEKLFF.

This clone was counted between two and nine times. V and J are TRBV27 and TRBJ1-5; D gene ambiguous. The CDR3 runs to 14 residues. Germline-derived CDR1 and CDR2 are MNHEY and SMNVEV (reference sequence). With 3 bases removed from V and 3 bases from J, the gap between germline ends came to 9 bases. The CDR3 coding sequence is TGTGCCAGCAGTTTGAGGGCTTACAATCAGCCCCAGCATTTT. Its translation is CASSLRAYNQPQHF.

J is TRBJ1-3 and V is TRBV5-4; a possible D gene is TRBD1 (5 bases). The CDR3 sequence is 14 residues long. The V end was cut by 5 bases, the J end by 6 bases, with 15 bases between. Germline V lookup: CDR1 SGHNT, CDR2 YYREEE (reference sequence). DNA for the CDR3: TGTGCCAGCAGGTCGGGGCCCGGAGAAAACACCATATATTTT. It specifies CASRSGPGENTIYF.

The table lists this clone with a count of one. V gene TRBV3-1 (or the pseudogene TRBV3-2) combines with J gene TRBJ1-2, with TRBD1 as a possible D gene (6 bases). Per the germline V gene, CDR1 is LGHDT and CDR2 is YNNKEL (reference sequence). The CDR3 runs to 16 residues. V was trimmed by 7 bases and J by 8 bases, leaving 26 bases between them. For the CDR3, the DNA is TGTGCCAGCAAGGGGGGGGCAGGGACTAACCCCTTAGGCTACACCTTC. It specifies CASKGGAGTNPLGYTF.

J is TRBJ2-7 and V is TRBV18; D may match TRBD1 or TRBD2 (6 bases each). The CDR3 is 14 residues long. Deletions cut 3 bases from V and 5 bases from J, with 14 bases between. The V gene's germline CDR1 is KGHSH and CDR2 LQKENI. Here the CDR3 DNA reads TGTGCCAGCTCACCTTCCCCGGGGGCGAACGAGCAGTACTTC. Translating it yields CASSPSPGANEQYF. Variable domain in full (rest from reference TRBV18 and TRBJ2-7): NAGVMQNPRHLVRRRGQEARLRCSPMKGHSHVYWYRQLPEEGLKFMVYLQKENIIDESGMPKERFSAEFPKEGPSILRIQQVVRGDSAAYFCASSPSPGANEQYFGPGTRLTVT.

The rearrangement joins TRBV4-3 to TRBJ1-1; no firm D call. The CDR3 extends over 13 amino acids. Between the trimmed V and J ends, which lost 1 base and 11 bases, there was a span of 14 bases. Germline lookup yields CDR1 LGHNA and CDR2 YSLEER. The DNA of the CDR3 is TGCGCCAGCAGCCAAGCTCCCGGACGAATGGCTTTCTTT. It codes for CASSQAPGRMAFF.

J is TRBJ2-5 and V is TRBV7-2, with 14 positions matching TRBD2. The CDR3 totals 15 residues. Germline V gene sequence: CDR1 SGHTA, CDR2 FQGNSA. After removal of 5 bases from V and 7 bases from J, the junction contained 6 bases not matched to a gene. The CDR3 DNA reads as TGTGCCAGCAGCCCAGGACTAGCGGGAGGTGGGACCCAGTACTTC. This encodes CASSPGLAGGGTQYF.

The chain employs TRBV18 and TRBJ2-7, with 8 nucleotides matching TRBD2. Trimming removed 3 bases from V and 3 bases from J; junction bases left unmatched: 1. CDR1 is KGHSH, CDR2 LQKENI, per germline. This CDR3 has 13 residues. The CDR3 reads CASSPGTSYEQYF. CDR3 sequence (DNA): TGTGCCAGCTCACCCGGGACTAGCTACGAGCAGTACTTC. Full variable domain (outside the CDR3, taken from reference TRBV18 and TRBJ2-7): NAGVMQNPRHLVRRRGQEARLRCSPMKGHSHVYWYRQLPEEGLKFMVYLQKENIIDESGMPKERFSAEFPKEGPSILRIQQVVRGDSAAYFCASSPGTSYEQYFGPGTRLTVT.

The chain combines TRBV5-5 with TRBJ2-3, with 11 bases aligning to TRBD1. Trimming cost V 4 bases and J 7 bases; bases outside gene matches: 8. This CDR3 region has 15 residues. Germline-derived CDR1 and CDR2 are SGHKS and YYEKEE (reference sequence). The CDR3: CASSDPGQGDYTQYF. DNA for the CDR3: TGTGCCAGCAGCGATCCGGGACAGGGGGATTATACGCAGTATTTT.

The table lists this clone with a few counts. The gene calls are TRBV3-1 (or the pseudogene TRBV3-2) and TRBJ2-1; no reliable D call. The germline V gene encodes CDR1 LGHDT and CDR2 YNNKEL (reference sequence). Trimming pared 2 bases from V and 5 bases from J, leaving 13 bases between. The CDR3 consists of 15 residues. CDR3 DNA sequence: TGTGCCAGCAGCCAACCTAGTAACTTACACAATGAGCAGTTCTTC. This gives the protein CASSQPSNLHNEQFF.

This clone was counted a few times. Other nucleotide sequences from this sample produce the same CDR3. This chain connects TRBV12-3 or TRBV12-4 to TRBJ1-1; D gene ambiguous. Trimming pared 2 bases from V and 1 base from J, leaving 5 bases between. The CDR3 runs 13 residues. The DNA for the CDR3 is TGTGCCAGCAGTTTAACGGGGAACACTGAAGCTTTCTTT. It yields the protein CASSLTGNTEAFF.

CDR3 residues: CASRGGFGTEAFF. The CDR3 region has the DNA TGTGCCAGCAGAGGGGGCTTCGGCACTGAAGCTTTCTTT. V usage is TRBV6-5 and J usage is TRBJ1-1, with 7 nucleotides matching TRBD1. This CDR3 is built from 13 residues. After removal of 6 bases from V and 4 bases from J, the junction contained 5 bases not matched to a gene. CDR1 is MNHEY, CDR2 SVGAGI, per germline.

The chain recombines TRBV7-2 with TRBJ2-1; 8 bases map to TRBD2. The length of the CDR3 is 16 residues. Germline values: CDR1 SGHTA, CDR2 FQGNSA. Unmatched junction bases numbered 13, after V lost 8 bases and J lost 4 bases. Here the CDR3 DNA reads TGTGCCAGCTCCCAAGCGGTGACTAGCGCATACAATGAGCAGTTCTTC. Translated, it gives CASSQAVTSAYNEQFF.

The chain combines TRBV7-2 with TRBJ2-5; D is uncertain. V was pared by 1 base and J by 6 bases, with 0 bases between. CDR1 and CDR2 from the germline V gene are SGHTA and FQGNSA. The CDR3 is 10 amino acids. Here the CDR3 reads CASSLETQYF. Here the CDR3 DNA reads TGTGCCAGCAGCTTAGAGACCCAGTACTTC.

This chain links TRBV28 with TRBJ2-1, with TRBD2 matching over 7 bases. V lost 6 bases to trimming and J lost 0 bases; unmatched junction nucleotides: 5. The CDR3 has 15 residues. The germline V gene has CDR1 MDHEN and CDR2 SYDVKM. Here the CDR3 DNA reads TGTGCCAGCAGGTCAACTAGCGACTCCTACAATGAGCAGTTCTTC. It encodes CASRSTSDSYNEQFF.

The chain uses TRBV29-1 and TRBJ2-5; TRBD2 matches 11 bases. J lost 1 base, V lost 6 bases, and 7 bases had no gene match. This CDR3 is built from 15 residues. Germline CDR1 reads SQVTM; CDR2 reads ANQGSEA. In DNA form, the CDR3 reads TGCAGCGTAACAGGACTAGCGGGTATCCAAGAGACCCAGTACTTC. This gives the protein CSVTGLAGIQETQYF.